This TCR beta chain is drawn from a study of T-cell memory formation after mild COVID-19. Findings of the study overall: CD4+ contracting clones were found mainly in CM and EM, and CD8+ ones in EMRA. A subset of responding clones appeared in pre-infection memory, suggesting cross-reactive memory joined.

5'RACE with constant-segment primers built TCRalpha and TCRbeta cDNA libraries with UMIs. A single record per CDR3 protein comes from TCRdb applying MiXCR to the 5' RACE reads. The table includes under 300,000 distinct CDR3 sequences, approximately 7.6% detected once. There are many counts of this clonotype. No antigen is known for it. Between the trimmed V and J ends, which lost 6 bases and 2 bases, there was a span of 16 bases. This CDR3 has 15 amino acids. Per germline, CDR1 MDHEN and CDR2 SYDVKM. What was sequenced was PBMCs or a T cell subset sorted from them (not recorded which). V and J are TRBV28 and TRBJ2-5; D gene ambiguous. This TCR derives from a man aged 18 to 30 who had mild COVID-19 (a few samples of this study predate the infection). Cell type and time point are not known. The CDR3 here is CASSQVAWPQETQYF. In nucleotides, the CDR3 is TGTGCCAGCAGCCAGGTGGCCTGGCCGCAAGAGACCCAGTACTTC.